A selection of T cell receptor beta chains follows, all from one sample in a study of blood T cell repertoires in COVID-19. The table came from immunoSEQ multiplex PCR; TCRdb's copy has only in-frame clones and leaves some out. The sample has around 210,000 clones, 88% seen once. Sequenced: peripheral blood. Receptors originate from a man aged 18 to 35 with active or convalescent COVID-19. The CDR3 runs from the conserved cysteine through the conserved F or W. The D gene is left open where the match is weak. Clone size is stated in some rows and not others, as once, few, many or a class when expanded.

>TRBV5-1|few|TRBD1|TRBJ2-1
CASSLAGDSYNEQFF
TGCGCCAGCAGCTTGGCCGGGGACAGCTACAATGAGCAGTTCTTC
>TRBV6-2/TRBV6-3|once|.|TRBJ1-2
CASSSGGYTF
TGTGCCAGCAGTTCCGGGGGCTACACCTTC
>TRBV28|.|TRBD1|TRBJ1-1
CASSLLFGQGGHTEAFF
TGTGCCAGCAGTTTACTCTTTGGACAGGGGGGACACACTGAAGCTTTCTTT
>TRBV15|.|.|TRBJ2-1
CATRPTDSENEQFF
TGTGCCACCAGACCGACAGACTCCGAGAATGAGCAGTTCTTC
>TRBV30|.|.|TRBJ2-1
CAWSGDYNEQFF
TGTGCCTGGAGCGGGGACTACAATGAGCAGTTCTTC
>TRBV27|.|.|TRBJ1-6
CASSFWALSNSPLHF
TGTGCCAGCAGTTTTTGGGCCTTATCAAATTCACCCCTCCACTTT
>TRBV5-1|.|.|TRBJ2-6
CASSSSSGSGSGANVLTF
TGCGCCAGCAGCTCCTCTTCGGGGTCTGGGTCTGGGGCCAACGTCCTGACTTTC
>TRBV24-1|.|.|TRBJ1-6
CATQVSPRVGSSTLHF
TGTGCCACCCAGGTGTCCCCCCGAGTCGGTTCAAGTACCCTCCACTTT
>TRBV18|.|.|TRBJ1-4
CASSRSGLTNEKLFF
TGTGCCAGCTCGCGATCGGGACTTACTAATGAAAAACTGTTTTTT
>TRBV19|.|TRBD1|TRBJ1-5
CASSGTGGHQPQHF
TGTGCCAGTTCCGGGACAGGCGGGCATCAGCCCCAGCATTTT
>TRBV28|.|TRBD1|TRBJ1-5
CASSPQGARVRNQPQHF
TGTGCCAGCAGCCCCCAGGGGGCTAGGGTTAGGAATCAGCCCCAGCATTTT
>TRBV28|.|TRBD1|TRBJ1-4
CASSLGLTGAANEKLFF
TGTGCCAGCAGTTTAGGGCTTACAGGGGCGGCTAATGAAAAACTGTTTTTT
>TRBV4-1|.|.|TRBJ1-6
CASSLTTGNSPLHF
TGCGCCAGCAGCCTAACAACCGGGAATTCACCCCTCCACTTT
>TRBV27|.|.|TRBJ1-5
CASSLSGGGPANSNQPQHF
TGTGCCAGCAGTTTATCCGGCGGGGGGCCGGCTAATAGCAATCAGCCCCAGCATTTT
>TRBV7-8|once|.|TRBJ1-5
CASSLWSGREKDQPQHF
TGTGCCAGCAGCTTATGGTCGGGCAGGGAAAAGGATCAGCCCCAGCATTTT
>TRBV19|.|.|TRBJ1-5
CASSIGTPSNQPQHF
TGTGCCAGTAGTATAGGGACTCCTAGCAATCAGCCCCAGCATTTT
>TRBV25-1|.|.|TRBJ1-2
CASSASPGGPGYTF
TGTGCCAGCAGTGCCTCCCCGGGGGGACCTGGCTACACCTTC
>TRBV28|.|TRBD1|TRBJ2-7
CASWTGDYEQYF
TGTGCCAGTTGGACAGGAGACTACGAGCAGTACTTC
>TRBV12-5|few|.|TRBJ2-7
CASGPQKAASGEQYF
TGTGCTAGTGGTCCGCAAAAAGCCGCCTCGGGGGAGCAGTACTTC
>TRBV9|.|TRBD2|TRBJ2-7
CASSVGASGGGYEQYF
TGTGCCAGCAGCGTAGGGGCTAGCGGGGGAGGCTACGAGCAGTACTTC
>TRBV6-1|.|.|TRBJ2-5
CASSEKSAGYQETQYF
TGTGCCAGCAGTGAAAAATCAGCAGGGTACCAAGAGACCCAGTACTTC
>TRBV10-3|.|.|TRBJ1-6
CAISGTAASNSPLHF
TGTGCCATCAGTGGGACAGCCGCTTCTAATTCACCCCTCCACTTT
>TRBV18|.|.|TRBJ2-3
CASSQSGLIPSSTDTQYF
TGTGCCAGCTCACAATCAGGGTTGATTCCCTCTAGCACAGATACGCAGTATTTT
>TRBV3-1/TRBV3-2|once|TRBD2|TRBJ2-7
CASSQGLAGGAISYEQYF
TGTGCCAGCAGCCAAGGGCTAGCGGGAGGTGCAATCTCCTACGAGCAGTACTTC
>TRBV7-9|.|.|TRBJ2-1
CASSLPTRREQFF
TGTGCCAGCAGCTTACCGACGCGGCGGGAGCAGTTCTTC
>TRBV10-3|few|TRBD1|TRBJ1-2
CAISHGTGLGYTF
TGTGCCATCAGCCATGGGACAGGGCTCGGCTACACCTTC
>TRBV2|.|TRBD2|TRBJ2-6
CASSPGLAGVSGANVLTF
TGTGCCAGTTCTCCGGGACTAGCGGGAGTCTCCGGGGCCAACGTCCTGACTTTC
>TRBV6-1|.|.|TRBJ1-5
CASSELGDNQPQHF
TGTGCCAGCAGTGAACTCGGGGACAATCAGCCCCAGCATTTT
>TRBV27|.|TRBD1|TRBJ1-5
CASRQGTGNQPQHF
TGTGCCAGCAGGCAAGGGACAGGGAATCAGCCCCAGCATTTT